In this sample, the clone carrying this T cell receptor (beta chain) turned up a few times. From germline, CDR1 is LGHNA and CDR2 YNFKEQ. The CDR3 runs 13 residues. V was trimmed by 0 bases and J by 8 bases, leaving 8 bases between them. This sample's TCRbeta library carried unique molecular identifier barcodes. MiXCR was run by TCRdb on the PCR reads, yielding one entry per CDR3 protein. The profile shows about 150,000 distinct CDR3 sequences, around 10% of them singletons. The data were obtained in a study of T-cell reconstitution after alpha-beta-depleted transplantation in children. The sequence was obtained from a boy aged 2 to 9 with acute myeloid leukemia, due to receive a stem cell transplant. The rearrangement links TRBV4-2 to TRBJ2-1; D is undetermined. The sequenced sample was PBMCs, obtained before TCRalphabeta/CD19-depleted stem cell transplant. Written as DNA, the CDR3 is TGTGCCAGCAGCCAAGATAGGCTGGATGAGCAGTTCTTC. It codes for CASSQDRLDEQFF.